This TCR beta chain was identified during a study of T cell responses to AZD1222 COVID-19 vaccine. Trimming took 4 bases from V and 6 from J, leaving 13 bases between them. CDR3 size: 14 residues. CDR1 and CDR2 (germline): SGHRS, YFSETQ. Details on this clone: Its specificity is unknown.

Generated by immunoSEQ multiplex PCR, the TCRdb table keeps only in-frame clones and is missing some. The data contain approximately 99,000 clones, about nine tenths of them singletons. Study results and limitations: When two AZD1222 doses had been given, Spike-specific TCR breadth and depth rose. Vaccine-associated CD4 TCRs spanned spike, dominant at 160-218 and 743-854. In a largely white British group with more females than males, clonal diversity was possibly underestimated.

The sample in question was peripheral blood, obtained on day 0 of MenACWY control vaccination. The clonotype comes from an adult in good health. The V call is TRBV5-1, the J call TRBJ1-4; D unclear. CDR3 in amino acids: CASSPHQRDEKLFF. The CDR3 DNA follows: TGCGCCAGCAGCCCGCACCAGAGGGATGAAAAACTGTTTTTT.